Given below is one T cell receptor (beta chain) in context. This clonotype appeared a few times. Its specific antigen is unknown. Per-nucleotide qualities are absent, and no much larger clonotype sits a single base away. The germline V gene (reference sequence) specifies DFQATT as CDR1 and SNEGSKA as CDR2. Trimming takes 3 bases from V and 1 base from J, and the germline ends sit 10 bases apart. From cysteine to phenylalanine, the CDR3 is 13 amino acids long. Only the CDR3 DNA is retained, 39 bases long and in frame from the first base. The sample is drawn from a study of human T cells and chemical hapten exposure (dated by TCRdb to about 2021). Regarding the research as a whole: For sensitization, 2% DPC in acetone was applied to a roughly 2 cm by roughly 2 cm area of upper inner arm skin. Weekly therapeutic DPC doses were additionally applied to the scalp of patients throughout the roughly 23-week study period. Patch tests used Finn chambers with 0.01% DPC on the upper back, scored after 6 days by International Contact Dermatitis Research Group standards. The mostly female patient cohort included alopecia areata with under or over 50% scalp involvement, alopecia totalis and alopecia universalis. Libraries were pooled for sequencing, and variation in per-sample TCR yields was attributed mainly to small differences in library volumes within the pool. In alopecia patients, the study followed how the peripheral blood TCR repertoire changed in vivo over primary and secondary sensitization to diphenylcyclopropenone (DPC), a hapten. Blood was sampled from patients pre-sensitization (week 0) and at 2, 6 and about 24 weeks after DPC sensitization. For TCR sequencing, blood came from 25 to 35 alopecia patients at anywhere from one to four time points (pre-sensitization, 2, 6 and 24 weeks).

Findings and caveats that apply to the study as a whole: Patch test score correlated positively with the number of PT1 expanded TCRs, reaching significance at thresholds 8, 16 and 32 but not at 4. Repeated subsampling changed both the strength of the expansion versus patch-test correlation and the threshold at which that correlation became significant. No change with DPC sensitization was found in the number of TCRs above 1 in 1000 frequency, and no evidence of global repertoire structure alterations was found. Expanded TCRs formed significantly more large CDR3 similarity clusters than pre-sensitization or healthy control sets, consistent with antigen-driven responses. Alopecia, a presumed autoimmune disease, was present in all patients, so the immune response of the patients might differ from that of healthy individuals.

Library preparation employed RACE. TCRdb shows the sequencer as NextSeq 500. Library preparation attached unique molecular identifiers to individual cDNA molecules for quantitative, reproducible TCR counting. Each blood RNA sample was used to sequence both TCR alpha and TCR beta chains. In the original analysis: Samples had a median of about 96,000 TCRs, with a range from roughly 20,000 to 700,000. The Decombinator software suite was used to annotate V, J and CDR3 in the TCR reads. Every sample was subsampled to the same number of TCRs (28,000) for the PS versus PT1 abundance plots. TCRs were defined as expanded if absent before sensitization and observed at least eight times at the 2-week time point. In-frame beta chains were kept once TCRdb had trimmed the public reads at Q25 with fastp and called clones with MiXCR. Rows are combined by CDR3 protein, so each entry shows the most common genes and DNA. Here the V and J calls rest on TCRdb's processing, not on the authors' analysis. The sample profile shows 110,000 to 150,000 distinct CDR3 sequences; over 9.5% of them were found once. The ten top clones hold about 1.3% of the sample.

The time point label here, explained by the study, means: patch test 2, 6 weeks after DPC sensitization. The sample's treatment or condition label, decoded: therapeutic diphenylcyclopropenone sensitization with weekly scalp DPC. At every patch-test visit, the blood draw took place before the patch test was put on. Patients were eligible if aged 18 to 70, diagnosed with alopecia and judged suitable for DPC therapy, and pregnant patients were excluded. Total RNA was extracted from unfractionated whole blood collected in Tempus Blood RNA tubes. The chain was built from TRBV20-1 and TRBJ2-7; confidence is insufficient to name the D gene. Material: whole blood, obtained in connection with sensitization to the hapten diphenylcyclopropenone (DPC). The sequence was obtained from a woman between 50 and 59 years old with alopecia areata. Some clones in this sample may be carry-over from other donors' samples. The nucleotide sequence is given as TGCAGTGCTAGTAGGCAGCGATCCTACGAGCAGTACTTC. Protein translation: CSASRQRSYEQYF.